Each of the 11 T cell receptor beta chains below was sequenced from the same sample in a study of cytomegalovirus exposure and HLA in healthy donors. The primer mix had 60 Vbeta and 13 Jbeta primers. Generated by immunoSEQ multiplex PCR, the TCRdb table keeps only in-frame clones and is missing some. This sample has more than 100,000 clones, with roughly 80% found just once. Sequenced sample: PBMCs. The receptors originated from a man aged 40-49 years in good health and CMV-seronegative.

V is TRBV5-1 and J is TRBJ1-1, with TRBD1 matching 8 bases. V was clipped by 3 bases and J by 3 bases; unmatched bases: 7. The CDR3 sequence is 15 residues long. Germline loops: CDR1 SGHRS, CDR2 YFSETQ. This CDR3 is CASSWTGFKDTEAFF. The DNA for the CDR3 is TGCGCCAGCAGCTGGACAGGGTTCAAGGACACTGAAGCTTTCTTT.

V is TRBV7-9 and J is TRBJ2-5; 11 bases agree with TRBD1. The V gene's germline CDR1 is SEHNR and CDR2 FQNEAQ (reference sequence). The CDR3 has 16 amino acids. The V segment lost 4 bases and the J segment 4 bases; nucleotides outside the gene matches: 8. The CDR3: CASSWDRGKGAETQYF. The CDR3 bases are TGTGCCAGCAGCTGGGACAGGGGGAAGGGAGCAGAGACCCAGTACTTC.

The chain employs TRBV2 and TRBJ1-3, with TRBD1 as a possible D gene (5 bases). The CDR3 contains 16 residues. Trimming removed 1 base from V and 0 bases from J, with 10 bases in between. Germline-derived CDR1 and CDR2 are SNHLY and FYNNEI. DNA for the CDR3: TGTGCCAGCAGTGAAGGTACAGGTCGCTCTGGAAACACCATATATTTT. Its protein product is CASSEGTGRSGNTIYF.

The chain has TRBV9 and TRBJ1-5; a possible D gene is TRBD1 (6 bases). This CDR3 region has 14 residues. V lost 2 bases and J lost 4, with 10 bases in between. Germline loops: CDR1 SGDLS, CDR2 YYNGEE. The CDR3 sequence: CASSVGQGNQPQHF. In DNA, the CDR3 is TGTGCCAGCAGCGTCGGGCAGGGGAATCAGCCCCAGCATTTT. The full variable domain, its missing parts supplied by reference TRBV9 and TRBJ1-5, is DSGVTQTPKHLITATGQRVTLRCSPRSGDLSVYWYQQSLDQGLQFLIQYYNGEERAKGNILERFSAQQFPDLHSELNLSSLELGDSALYFCASSVGQGNQPQHFGDGTRLSIL.

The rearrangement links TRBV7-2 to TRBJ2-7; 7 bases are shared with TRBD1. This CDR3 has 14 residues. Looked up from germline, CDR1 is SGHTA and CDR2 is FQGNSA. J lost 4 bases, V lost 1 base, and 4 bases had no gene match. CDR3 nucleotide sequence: TGTGCCAGCAGCTTAGACAGGGGACAATACGAGCAGTACTTC. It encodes CASSLDRGQYEQYF.

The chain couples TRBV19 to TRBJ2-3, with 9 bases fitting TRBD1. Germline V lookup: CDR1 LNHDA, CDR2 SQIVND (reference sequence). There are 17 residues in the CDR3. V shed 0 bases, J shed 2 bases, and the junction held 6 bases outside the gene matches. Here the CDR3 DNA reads TGTGCCAGTAGTATAGAGGACAGGGGCGACCTCACAGATACGCAGTATTTT. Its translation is CASSIEDRGDLTDTQYF. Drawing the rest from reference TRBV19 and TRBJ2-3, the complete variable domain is DGGITQSPKYLFRKEGQNVTLSCEQNLNHDAMYWYRQDPGQGLRLIYYSQIVNDFQKGDIAEGYSVSREKKESFPLTVTSAQKNPTAFYLCASSIEDRGDLTDTQYFGPGTRLTVL.

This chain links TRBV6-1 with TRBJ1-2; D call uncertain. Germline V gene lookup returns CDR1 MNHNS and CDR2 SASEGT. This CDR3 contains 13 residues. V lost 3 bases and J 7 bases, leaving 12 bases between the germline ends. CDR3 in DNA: TGTGCCAGCAGTGACTCCCACCGGGGTGGCTACACCTTC. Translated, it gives CASSDSHRGGYTF.

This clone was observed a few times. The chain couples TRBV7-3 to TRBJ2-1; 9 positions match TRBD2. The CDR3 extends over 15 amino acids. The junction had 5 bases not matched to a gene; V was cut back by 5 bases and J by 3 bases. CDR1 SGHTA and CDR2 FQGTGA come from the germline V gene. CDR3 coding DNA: TGTGCCAGCAGCCTTTTAGCGGGGGACTACAATGAGCAGTTCTTC. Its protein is CASSLLAGDYNEQFF.

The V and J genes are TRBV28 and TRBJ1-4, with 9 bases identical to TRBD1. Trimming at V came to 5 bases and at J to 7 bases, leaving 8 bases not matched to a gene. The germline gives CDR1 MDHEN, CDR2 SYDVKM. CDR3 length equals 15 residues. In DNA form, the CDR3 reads TGTGCCAGCAGTGCGGGGACAGGGCTAGGTGAAAAACTGTTTTTT. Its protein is CASSAGTGLGEKLFF. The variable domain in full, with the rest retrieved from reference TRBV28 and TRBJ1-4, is DVKVTQSSRYLVKRTGEKVFLECVQDMDHENMFWYRQDPGLGLRLIYFSYDVKMKEKGDIPEGYSVSREKKERFSLILESASTNQTSMYLCASSAGTGLGEKLFFGSGTQLSVL.

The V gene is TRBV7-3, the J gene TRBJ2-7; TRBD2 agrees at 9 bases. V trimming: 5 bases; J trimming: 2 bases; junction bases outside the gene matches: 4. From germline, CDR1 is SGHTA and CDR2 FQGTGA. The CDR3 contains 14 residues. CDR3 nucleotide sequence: TGTGCCAGCAGCGCCGGGACTAGCCCCTACGAGCAGTACTTC. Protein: CASSAGTSPYEQYF.

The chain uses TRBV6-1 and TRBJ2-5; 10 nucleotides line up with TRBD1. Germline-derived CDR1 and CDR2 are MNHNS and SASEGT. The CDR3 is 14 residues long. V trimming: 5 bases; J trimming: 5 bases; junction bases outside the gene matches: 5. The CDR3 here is CASSPTGGRETQYF. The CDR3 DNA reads TGTGCCAGCAGTCCGACAGGGGGCCGGGAGACCCAGTACTTC.